Presented here are 30 T cell receptor beta chains from one specimen sequenced in a study of T-cell reconstitution after alpha-beta-depleted transplantation in children (dated by TCRdb to the mid-2010s). Libraries were made using PCR. Instrument used: Illumina HiSeq 2500. TCR libraries were prepared with molecular barcoding, using unique molecular identifiers to normalize TCRbeta repertoire quantification. TCRdb ran its own pipeline on the public reads, namely fastp trimming at Q25 and MiXCR clone calling, and kept in-frame beta chains. Duplicate CDR3 protein sequences are folded into a single record with the most common DNA and genes. This sample lists 700,000 to 850,000 distinct CDR3 sequences; less than 20% were detected once. Approximately 5% of the sample rests with the top ten. The meaning of the sample's treatment or condition label: allogeneic hematopoietic cell transplantation with graft depleted of TCRalphabeta T cells and CD19 B cells.

Sequenced here: PBMCs, mostly from graft donor cells, sampled 360 days after TCRalphabeta/CD19-depleted stem cell transplant. The receptors stem from a male patient younger than 18 who had a stem cell transplant for acute lymphoblastic leukemia, so the T cells may come from the graft donor.

The V gene is TRBV29-1, the J gene TRBJ2-3, with unresolved D. There are 13 residues in the CDR3. With 3 bases removed from V and 2 bases from J, the gap between germline ends came to 9 bases. Germline CDR1 SQVTM, CDR2 ANQGSEA. The CDR3 protein is CSVEPANTDTQYF. CDR3 bases: TGCAGCGTTGAGCCGGCGAACACAGATACGCAGTATTTT.

The genes are TRBV7-2 and TRBJ2-1; the match to TRBD1 covers 9 bases. V lost 4 bases to trimming and J lost 5 bases; unmatched junction nucleotides: 9. CDR1 SGHTA and CDR2 FQGNSA come from the germline V gene. CDR3 length: 16 residues. The CDR3 is CASSSYQGTGNNEQFF. CDR3 coding DNA: TGTGCCAGCAGCTCCTACCAAGGGACAGGGAACAATGAGCAGTTCTTC.

This clonotype has at least ten counts. Its ends do not fully match the called genes, so a read error is possible. The V and J genes are TRBV5-1 and TRBJ2-7; a weak D match, TRBD1 (5 bases). Germline V gene lookup returns CDR1 SGHRS and CDR2 YFSETQ. This CDR3 has 14 amino acids. For the CDR3, the DNA is TGTGCCAGCAGCTTAGCTGGGGCAACCTACGAGCAGTACTTC. Residues: CASSLAGATYEQYF.

This clonotype was picked up many times. The J gene is TRBJ2-2, the V gene TRBV4-1; D perhaps matches TRBD1 (5 bases). This CDR3 has 15 amino acids. The germline gives CDR1 MGHRA, CDR2 YSYEKL. Trimming left V 1 base short and J 7 bases short, with 13 bases between. CDR3 sequence reads: CASSQGLRGGGELFF. The CDR3 DNA reads as TGCGCCAGCAGCCAAGGTCTAAGGGGCGGCGGGGAGCTGTTTTTT.

This chain uses TRBV7-3 with TRBJ1-6; D remains unclear. Germline V gives CDR1 SGHTA, CDR2 FQGTGA. The CDR3 runs 15 residues. With 0 bases removed from V and 7 bases from J, the gap between germline ends came to 10 bases. The CDR3 sequence: CASSLTIMGNSPLHF. The CDR3 nucleotides are TGTGCCAGCAGCTTAACAATAATGGGGAATTCACCCCTCCACTTT.

CDR3 bases: TGTGCCACCAGCAGAGAGGACCAGGAGGGGGGTAATAACATTCAGTACTTC. Translated: CATSREDQEGGNNIQYF. V usage is TRBV15 and J usage is TRBJ2-4, with D perhaps TRBD1 or TRBD2 (6 bases each). The V end was cut by 0 bases, the J end by 7 bases, with 19 bases between. The CDR3 is 17 residues long. Germline lookup yields CDR1 LNHNV and CDR2 YYDKDF (reference sequence).

V gene TRBV20-1 combines with J gene TRBJ2-1; possible D gene TRBD2, 5 bases. Germline lookup yields CDR1 DFQATT and CDR2 SNEGSKA (reference sequence). V was shortened by 2 bases and J by 6 bases, with 11 bases between the two germline ends. The CDR3 spans 13 residues. The CDR3 coding sequence is TGCAGTGCTAGAAGGGAGAACCGCAATGAGCAGTTCTTC. Amino acids: CSARRENRNEQFF.

The chain employs TRBV24-1 and TRBJ2-2, with 7 positions matching TRBD1. The CDR3 is 15 amino acids. Germline V gene sequence: CDR1 KGHDR, CDR2 SFDVKD. Trimming took 4 bases from V and 6 from J; bases not matched to a gene: 7. The CDR3 DNA is TGTGCCACCAGTGAGAGACAGGGTCGGGCCGGGGAGCTGTTTTTT. It codes for CATSERQGRAGELFF.

This chain uses TRBV7-1 with TRBJ2-1; TRBD1 matches at 9 bases. TRBV7-1 is marked as an open reading frame, function uncertain. The junction had 5 bases not matched to a gene; V was cut back by 1 base and J by 10 bases. The CDR3 has 14 amino acids. DNA for the CDR3: TGTGCCAGCAGCTCAGGGACAGGGGAACACGAGCAGTTCTTC. Its protein is CASSSGTGEHEQFF.

CDR3 DNA sequence: TGTGCCAGCAGCCAACACTTATCAGGCACTGAAGCTTTCTTT. This translates into CASSQHLSGTEAFF. The chain links TRBV14 to TRBJ1-1; no clear D gene. The CDR3 contains 14 residues. The germline gives CDR1 SGHDN, CDR2 FVKESK. V lost 2 bases to trimming and J lost 4 bases, with 11 bases between them. Full variable domain (rest looked up from reference TRBV14 and TRBJ1-1): EAGVTQFPSHSVIEKGQTVTLRCDPISGHDNLYWYRRVMGKEIKFLLHFVKESKQDESGMPNNRFLAERTGGTYSTLKVQPAELEDSGVYFCASSQHLSGTEAFFGQGTRLTVV.

The rearrangement uses TRBV4-3 and TRBJ2-2; D gene ambiguous. This CDR3 contains 14 residues. In germline, CDR1 is LGHNA, CDR2 YSLEER. V lost 5 bases to trimming and J lost 0 bases, with 7 bases between them. CDR3 residues: CASSGLPNTGELFF. The CDR3 bases are TGCGCCAGCAGCGGGCTTCCGAACACCGGGGAGCTGTTTTTT.

The V and J genes are TRBV2 and TRBJ2-1; D is ambiguous. Germline V gene sequence: CDR1 SNHLY, CDR2 FYNNEI. CDR3 length: 13 amino acids. Trimming removed 4 bases from V and 2 bases from J, with 6 bases in between. This chain's CDR3 is CASSGEAYNEQFF. DNA for the CDR3: TGTGCCAGCAGTGGGGAAGCCTACAATGAGCAGTTCTTC.

This clonotype showed up many times. CDR3 protein: CAISRAGDTDTQYF. DNA of the CDR3: TGTGCCATCAGTAGAGCGGGAGACACAGATACGCAGTATTTT. The chain recombines TRBV10-3 with TRBJ2-3, with 8 bases lining up with TRBD2. The CDR3 consists of 14 residues. Looked up from germline, CDR1 is ENHRY and CDR2 is SYGVKD. Trimming at V came to 5 bases and at J to 2 bases, leaving 3 bases not matched to a gene.

The chain couples TRBV28 to TRBJ2-2, with TRBD2 identical over 7 bases. CDR1 and CDR2 (germline): MDHEN, SYDVKM. This CDR3 has 14 residues. V lost 5 bases and J lost 6; bases outside the gene matches: 6. The CDR3 region is CASSRDYTAGELFF. The CDR3 DNA reads as TGTGCCAGCAGTCGGGACTACACGGCCGGGGAGCTGTTTTTT.

This clonotype was found a few times. The chain couples TRBV10-3 to TRBJ2-7, with D possibly TRBD2 on 5 matching bases. CDR3 length: 15 amino acids. CDR1 is ENHRY, CDR2 SYGVKD, per germline. V was shortened by 4 bases and J by 2 bases, with 15 bases between the two germline ends. In DNA form, the CDR3 reads TGTGCCATCAGTGGGGGTAGAGGGAATCCCTACGAGCAGTACTTC. Translating gives CAISGGRGNPYEQYF.

This clonotype was detected only a few times. The chain recombines TRBV10-3 with TRBJ2-3; TRBD1 matches at 9 bases. The CDR3 is made up of 16 amino acids. V lost 6 bases, J lost 4 bases, and 11 bases stayed unmatched. The germline gives CDR1 ENHRY, CDR2 SYGVKD. CDR3 loop: CAISRPRDRVSDTQYF. The CDR3 nucleotides are TGTGCCATCAGCCGCCCCCGGGACAGGGTTTCAGATACGCAGTATTTT.

This clonotype was counted only a few times. The gene calls are TRBV19 and TRBJ1-1; no clear D. The ends were cut back, 10 bases at V and 3 bases at J, with 15 bases in the middle. Germline V gene lookup returns CDR1 LNHDA and CDR2 SQIVND (reference sequence). This CDR3 has 13 residues. CDR3 sequence (DNA): TGTGCCACCCAGTACGAGTCCGACACTGAAGCTTTCTTT. This encodes CATQYESDTEAFF.

V is TRBV5-1 and J is TRBJ2-1, with 9 bases that match TRBD2. This CDR3 comprises 15 residues. V shed 4 bases, J shed 8 bases, and the junction held 10 bases outside the gene matches. From germline, CDR1 is SGHRS and CDR2 YFSETQ. The CDR3 loop reads CASSQDGGRAHEQFF. The CDR3, as DNA: TGCGCCAGCAGCCAAGACGGCGGGAGGGCCCATGAGCAGTTCTTC.

The chain is built from TRBV11-2 and TRBJ1-2, with D hard to call. Germline-derived CDR1 and CDR2 are SGHAT and FQNNGV. Trimming removed 5 bases at V and 4 bases at J, with 14 bases between. This CDR3 contains 14 residues. CDR3 DNA: TGTGCCAGCAGCCTACAATGGGAAGCCTATGGCTACACCTTC. Its translation is CASSLQWEAYGYTF. Full variable domain (missing parts from reference TRBV11-2 and TRBJ1-2): EAGVAQSPRYKIIEKRQSVAFWCNPISGHATLYWYQQILGQGPKLLIQFQNNGVVDDSQLPKDRFSAERLKGVDSTLKIQPAKLEDSAVYLCASSLQWEAYGYTFGSGTRLTVV.

J is TRBJ2-1 and V is TRBV4-2, with TRBD2 matching 8 bases. This CDR3 is 20 amino acids long. Trimming removed 3 bases from V and 0 bases from J; junction bases left unmatched: 16. Germline V gives CDR1 LGHNA, CDR2 YNFKEQ. The CDR3 spells CASSQIGPDSGTSSYNEQFF. In DNA, the CDR3 is TGTGCCAGCAGCCAGATAGGACCGGACTCCGGGACTAGCTCCTACAATGAGCAGTTCTTC.

The chain carries TRBV5-1 and TRBJ2-3; 8 bases match TRBD1. The V and J ends lost 7 bases and 2 bases, in that order; junction bases with no gene match: 18. Germline V CDR1 and CDR2: SGHRS, YFSETQ. This CDR3 spans 18 amino acids. CDR3 protein: CASSRPPQGALNTDTQYF. The CDR3 DNA follows: TGCGCCAGCTCCCGGCCACCCCAGGGGGCCCTAAACACAGATACGCAGTATTTT.

This clonotype was detected only a few times. CDR3 sequence reads: CASSLSLVRDADTQYF. The CDR3 coding sequence is TGTGCCAGCAGCTTAAGTCTGGTCCGTGACGCAGATACGCAGTATTTT. V and J are TRBV7-2 and TRBJ2-3, with D unclear. V was cut by 2 bases and J by 4 bases, with 16 bases left in between. Germline assignment: CDR1 SGHTA and CDR2 FQGNSA. CDR3 length: 16 residues.

The sample holds a few counts of this clonotype. This rearrangement joins TRBV7-9 to TRBJ2-4; 7 positions agree with TRBD1. The CDR3 is 13 amino acids. Germline V gene lookup returns CDR1 SEHNR and CDR2 FQNEAQ (reference sequence). V gave up 4 bases and J gave up 7 bases; unmatched junction bases: 4. CDR3 sequence: CASSSSRGNIQYF. The CDR3 DNA is TGTGCCAGCAGCTCGTCCAGGGGGAACATTCAGTACTTC.

The chain links TRBV27 to TRBJ2-1; TRBD2 aligns across 7 bases. The CDR3 runs 16 residues. The junction had 7 bases not matched to a gene; V was cut back by 1 base and J by 4 bases. Germline V gene sequence: CDR1 MNHEY, CDR2 SMNVEV (reference sequence). CDR3 bases: TGTGCCAGCAGTTTATTGGTCCCTAGCGGTTACAATGAGCAGTTCTTC. Its protein is CASSLLVPSGYNEQFF.

In this sample, this clonotype turned up many times. This chain joins TRBV29-1 and TRBJ2-2; perhaps TRBD1 as D (6 bases). V shed 3 bases and J shed 4 bases, with 12 bases lying between them. This CDR3 contains 14 residues. The germline V gene encodes CDR1 SQVTM and CDR2 ANQGSEA. The CDR3 nucleotides read TGCAGCGTTGATGGACAGTGTTCCACCGGGGAGCTGTTTTTT. This sequence encodes CSVDGQCSTGELFF.

The chain has TRBV4-1 and TRBJ2-3; TRBD2 matches 10 bases. In germline, CDR1 is MGHRA, CDR2 YSYEKL. This CDR3 region has 20 residues. With 0 bases clipped from V and 5 bases from J, the junction kept 17 bases outside the gene matches. The CDR3 DNA reads as TGCGCCAGCAGCCAAGATACGTTGGAGCCCCTAGCGGGAGATGGAGATACGCAGTATTTT. Its translation: CASSQDTLEPLAGDGDTQYF.

The chain has TRBV5-6 and TRBJ2-5; possibly TRBD1 for D (6 bases). Germline assignment: CDR1 SGHDT and CDR2 YYEEEE. This CDR3 contains 17 residues. Trimming removed 4 bases from V and 5 bases from J, with 24 bases in between. The CDR3 DNA reads as TGTGCCAGCAGCCCTAATTCGGGACACGGTTGGGGGGAGACCCAGTACTTC. This codes for CASSPNSGHGWGETQYF.

The chain carries TRBV16 and TRBJ2-1; no clear D gene. The CDR3 extends over 13 amino acids. CDR1 is KGHSY, CDR2 FQNENV, per germline. With 4 bases removed from V and 9 bases from J, the gap between germline ends came to 13 bases. DNA for the CDR3: TGTGCCAGCAGCCCAATTTCGGGTCTTGAGCAGTTCTTC. This translates into CASSPISGLEQFF.

This clonotype showed up just a few times. The J gene is TRBJ2-1, the V gene TRBV27; 7 bases are a match to TRBD1. There are 14 residues in the CDR3. Germline V CDR1 and CDR2: MNHEY, SMNVEV (reference sequence). With V trimmed by 2 bases and J by 7 bases, 5 bases remained unmatched. The CDR3 nucleotides read TGTGCCAGCAGTTTAACAGGGGATGGAAATGAGCAGTTCTTC. Residues: CASSLTGDGNEQFF.

This clonotype was picked up many times. The rearrangement joins TRBV5-1 to TRBJ2-7; TRBD2 aligns across 13 bases. Germline loops: CDR1 SGHRS, CDR2 YFSETQ. This CDR3 has 16 residues. V lost 4 bases, J lost 7 bases, and 11 bases stayed unmatched. In DNA, the CDR3 is TGCGCCAGCAGCCCACCCGGGACTAGCGGGATGGAAGAGCAGTACTTC. Translated: CASSPPGTSGMEEQYF.